This TCR beta chain was observed in a study of somatic mutations in cytotoxic T cells in rheumatoid arthritis. Overall study context: The flow sorting of some V beta antibody-stained T-cell populations reached nearly 100% purity, and the sorted populations included V beta1+ cells sequenced for TCRB. General study points: Measured CD8+ T-cell clonality, a value compared between rheumatoid arthritis patients and age-matched healthy controls, did not differ significantly. Rheumatoid arthritis patients showed slight TRBV07 underrepresentation, and this was not adjusted for multiple comparisons.

In the original workflow: Patient CD8+ clones exceeding 1% seldom corresponded to published virus-specific TCRB sequences. Libraries were prepared by immunoSEQ multiplex PCR; TCRdb keeps only in-frame clonotypes and omits some of them. Clone size and V and J calls were adopted from that table, with D and trimming inferred from the DNA. The sample lists 20,000 or so clones; approximately 80% were seen once. V was cut by 3 bases and J by 5 bases, with 8 bases left in between. CDR1 is MNHEY, CDR2 SMNVEV, per germline (reference sequence). The CDR3 is made up of 13 amino acids. Remarks on this clone: Its antigen is as yet unknown.

The V gene is TRBV27, the J gene TRBJ1-5; D ambiguous. Material: CD8+ T cells sorted from blood. This TCR was recovered from an adult with rheumatoid arthritis. CDR3 sequence reads: CASSFGRDQPQHF. In DNA form, the CDR3 reads TGTGCCAGCAGTTTCGGCAGAGATCAGCCCCAGCATTTT.